This TCR beta chain was recorded in a study of T cell clones after liver transplantation. Study as a whole: TCRbeta sequencing after a pre-transplant mixed lymphocyte reaction identified graft-donor-reactive clones, later tracked in post-transplant blood.

Assay used: immunoSEQ multiplex PCR; TCRdb lists only in-frame clones, some missing. The table shows 20,000 to 30,000 clones, with about 70% occurring only once. The CDR3 loop spans 13 amino acids. V was clipped by 6 bases and J by 3 bases, with 11 bases between them. Germline CDR1 is MDHEN and CDR2 is SYDVKM. V usage is TRBV28 and J usage is TRBJ1-2, with D maybe TRBD1 (6 bases). Sequencing was performed on CD4+ T cells from blood, taken before liver transplant. The receptor was derived from a human donor who received a liver transplant. CDR3: CASSSGVDYGYTF. The CDR3 bases are TGTGCCAGCAGCTCAGGGGTTGACTATGGCTACACCTTC.